What follows is one TCR beta chain and its context. A few counts support this clone. Its specific antigen is unknown. Per-nucleotide qualities are absent, and no much larger clonotype sits a single base away. CDR1 and CDR2 are read off the germline V gene as SGHRS and YFSETQ. From the cysteine through the phenylalanine, the CDR3 covers 15 amino acids. Of the read, only the CDR3 DNA is kept; its 45 bases are in frame from base 1. The V end gives up 4 bases and the J end 5 bases, leaving 8 bases in the junction not matched to a gene. This entry belongs to a study of control samples from healthy donors and cancer patients (dated by TCRdb to 2020 to 2022). The library relied on the immunoSEQ multiplex PCR assay. Here the immuneACCESS table is served through TCRdb, limited to in-frame sequences with V and J called. Missing clones are a known gap in these copies; in checked studies unresolved V genes cover under half, and the rest lacks a known reason. In this sample the table shows under 300,000 clones, over 75% of which occur a single time. The ten largest clonotypes hold 13% of the sample.

The receptor was derived from a woman in her sixties with lung cancer. The chain was built from TRBV5-1 and TRBJ2-1; TRBD2 fits 8 bases in the junction. Material for sequencing was PBMCs. The DNA sequence is TGCGCCAGCAGCGGGGGCCGGGGGGGAAACAATGAGCAGTTCTTC. Its protein product is CASSGGRGGNNEQFF.